This T cell receptor (beta chain) was captured in a study of CD8 T cells in ankylosing spondylitis. The study's findings and limits: Matched ankylosing spondylitis synovial fluid reportedly contained a significantly enriched population of disease-linked clones. There was a TCR beta motif, made of eight highly homologous variants, that appeared characteristic of ankylosing spondylitis blood.

TCRdb independently ran MiXCR on the 5' RACE reads; one entry per CDR3 protein. Counted here are fewer than 550,000 distinct CDR3 sequences, approximately 5.3% occurring once; the ten biggest clones make up roughly 3.3%. The CDR3 length is 19 residues. This clonotype came up a few times. What it binds is unknown. One end of the junction does not line up with germline, which may come from a read error. The rearrangement uses TRBV12-3 or TRBV12-4 and TRBJ2-2, with 9 bases identical to TRBD2. The receptor was derived from a male donor with ankylosing spondylitis. Specimen: blood, either unsorted or a sorted T cell fraction (not recorded which). CDR3 in amino acids: CAISLAGLAGYIDTGELFF. CDR3 nucleotides: TGTGCCATCAGTTTAGCGGGACTAGCTGGTTATATTGACACCGGGGAGCTGTTTTTT.